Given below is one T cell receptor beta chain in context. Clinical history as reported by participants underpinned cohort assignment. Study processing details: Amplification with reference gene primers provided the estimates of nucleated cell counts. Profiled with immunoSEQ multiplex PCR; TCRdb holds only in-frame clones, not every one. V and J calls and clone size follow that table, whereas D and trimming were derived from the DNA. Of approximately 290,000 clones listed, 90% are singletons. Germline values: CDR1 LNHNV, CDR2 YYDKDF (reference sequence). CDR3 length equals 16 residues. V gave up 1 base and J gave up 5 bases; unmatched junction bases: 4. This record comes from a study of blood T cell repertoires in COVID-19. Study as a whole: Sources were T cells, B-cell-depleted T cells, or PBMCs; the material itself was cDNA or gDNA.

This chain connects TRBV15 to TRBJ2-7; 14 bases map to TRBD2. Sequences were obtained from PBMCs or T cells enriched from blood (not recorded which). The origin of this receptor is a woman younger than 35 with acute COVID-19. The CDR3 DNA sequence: TGTGCCACCAGCAGAGGGACTAGCGGGAGGCTCGACGAGCAGTACTTC. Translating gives CATSRGTSGRLDEQYF.